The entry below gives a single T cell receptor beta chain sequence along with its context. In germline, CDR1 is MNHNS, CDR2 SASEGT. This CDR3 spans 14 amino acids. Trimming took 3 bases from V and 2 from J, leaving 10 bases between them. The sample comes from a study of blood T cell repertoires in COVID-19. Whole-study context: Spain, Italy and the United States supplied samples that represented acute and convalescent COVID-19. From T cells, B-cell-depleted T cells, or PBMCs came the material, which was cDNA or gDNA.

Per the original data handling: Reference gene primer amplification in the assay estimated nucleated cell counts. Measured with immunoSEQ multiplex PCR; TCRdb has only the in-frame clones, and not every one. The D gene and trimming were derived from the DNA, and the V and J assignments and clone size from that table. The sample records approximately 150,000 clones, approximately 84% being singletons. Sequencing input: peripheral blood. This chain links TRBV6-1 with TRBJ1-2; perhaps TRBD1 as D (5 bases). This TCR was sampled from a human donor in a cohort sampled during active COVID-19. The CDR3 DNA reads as TGTGCCAGCAGTGATTGGCAGGGCAACTATGGCTACACCTTC. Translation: CASSDWQGNYGYTF.